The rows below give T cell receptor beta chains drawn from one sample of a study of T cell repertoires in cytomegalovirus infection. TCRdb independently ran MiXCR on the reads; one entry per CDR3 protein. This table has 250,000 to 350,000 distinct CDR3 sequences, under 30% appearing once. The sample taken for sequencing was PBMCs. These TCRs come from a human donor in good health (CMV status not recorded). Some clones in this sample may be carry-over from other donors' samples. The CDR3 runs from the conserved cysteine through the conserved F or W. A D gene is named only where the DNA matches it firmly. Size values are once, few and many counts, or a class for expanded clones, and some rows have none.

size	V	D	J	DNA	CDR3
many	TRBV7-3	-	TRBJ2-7	TGTGCCAGCAGCTCTACCTGGCTTTCCGAGCAGTACTTC	CASSSTWLSEQYF
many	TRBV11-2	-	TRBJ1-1	TGTGCCAGCAGCTTAGGGACGGTGAACACTGAAGCTTTCTTT	CASSLGTVNTEAFF
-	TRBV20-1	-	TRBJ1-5	TGCAGTGCTAGCTTGGGCCGTAGCAATCAGCCCCAGCATTTT	CSASLGRSNQPQHF
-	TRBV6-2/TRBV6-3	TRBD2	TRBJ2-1	TGTGCCAGCAGTCGCCCTCCGGGACTAGCGGGGGTCTACAATGAGCAGTTCTTC	CASSRPPGLAGVYNEQFF
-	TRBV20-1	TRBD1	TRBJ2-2	TGCAGTGCTAGCAGGGGGACCGGGGAGCTGTTTTTT	CSASRGTGELFF
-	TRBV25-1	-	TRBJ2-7	TGTGCCAGCAGTGAATATCCCCTCTGGTACTTC	CASSEYPLWYF
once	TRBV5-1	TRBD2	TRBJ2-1	TGCGCCAGCCAACTAGCGGGGTCCTGGGATGAGCAGTTCTTC	CASQLAGSWDEQFF
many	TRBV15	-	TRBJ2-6	TGTGCCACCAGCAGAGATATAACCGCCTCTGGGGCCAACGTCCTGACTTTC	CATSRDITASGANVLTF
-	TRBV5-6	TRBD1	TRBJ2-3	TGTGCCAGCAGCGACCTGACAGGGGCGAGCACAGATACGCAGTATTTT	CASSDLTGASTDTQYF
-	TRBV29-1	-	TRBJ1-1	TGCAGCGTCGAAGGGGCAGGGGAAGCTTTCTTT	CSVEGAGEAFF
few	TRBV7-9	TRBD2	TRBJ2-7	TGTGCCAGCAGCAGACCGGGACTAGCGGGAGGTAGCGAGCAGTACTTC	CASSRPGLAGGSEQYF
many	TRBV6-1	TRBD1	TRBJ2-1	TGTGCCAGCAGTTACGGGACAGGGGGTTACAATGAGCAGTTCTTC	CASSYGTGGYNEQFF
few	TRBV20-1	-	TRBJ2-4	TGCAGTGCCCCAACTCGAGCCAAAAACATTCAGTACTTC	CSAPTRAKNIQYF
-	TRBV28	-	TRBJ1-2	TGTGCCAGCAGTAATGCAGGATACGGCTACACCTTC	CASSNAGYGYTF
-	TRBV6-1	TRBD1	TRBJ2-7	TGTGCCAGCAGCCCACAGGGGGCTTCCCGCTACGAGCAGTACTTC	CASSPQGASRYEQYF
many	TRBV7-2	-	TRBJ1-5	TGTGCCAGCAGCTTGGGATCGGGGAATCAGCCCCAGCATTTT	CASSLGSGNQPQHF
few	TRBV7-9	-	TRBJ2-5	TGTGCCAGCAGCCCATTCGAAGAGACCCAGTACTTC	CASSPFEETQYF
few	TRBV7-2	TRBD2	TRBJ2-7	TGTGCCAGCAGCTCCGGGACTAGCGGGACCTACGAGCAGTACTTC	CASSSGTSGTYEQYF
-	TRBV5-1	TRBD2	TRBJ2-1	TGCGCCAGCAGCTTGGTTCCGGCTAGCGGGGTTGAGCAGTTCTTC	CASSLVPASGVEQFF
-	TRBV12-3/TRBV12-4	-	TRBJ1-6	TGTGCCAGCACCGTCGACACCTATAATTCACCCCTCCACTTT	CASTVDTYNSPLHF
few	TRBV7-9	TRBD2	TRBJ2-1	TGTGCCAGCAGACCGCTGGGACTAGCGGGAGTAAATGAGCAGTTCTTC	CASRPLGLAGVNEQFF
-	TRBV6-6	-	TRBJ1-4	TGTGCCAGCAGCCGACCACTAGGGGAAAAACTGTTTTTT	CASSRPLGEKLFF
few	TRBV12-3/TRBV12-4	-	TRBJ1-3	TGTGCCAGCAGCCGCCGGAACTCTGGAAACACCATATATTTT	CASSRRNSGNTIYF
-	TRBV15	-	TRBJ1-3	TGTGCCACCAGCAGAGTAATGTCCGCAGGAAACACCATATATTTT	CATSRVMSAGNTIYF
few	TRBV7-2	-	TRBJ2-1	TGTGCCAGCAGCTTAGTCCAGGGAGGGCAGTTCTTC	CASSLVQGGQFF
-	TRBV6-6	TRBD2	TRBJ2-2	TGTGCCAGCGGGCGACTAGCGGGGGGAACCGCCGGGGAGCTGTTTTTT	CASGRLAGGTAGELFF
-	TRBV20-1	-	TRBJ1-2	TGCAGTGCTCGTACCGTGAACCAAAACTATGGCTACACCTTC	CSARTVNQNYGYTF
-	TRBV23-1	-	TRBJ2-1	TGCGCCAGCAGTCAATCCCGGGGTAGAAATGAGCAGTTCTTC	CASSQSRGRNEQFF
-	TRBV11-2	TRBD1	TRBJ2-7	TGTGCCAGCAGCCTCTCCGGGACAGGGTCCTACGAGCAGTACTTC	CASSLSGTGSYEQYF
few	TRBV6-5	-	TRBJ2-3	TGTGCCAGCAGGGCAGGGAAGGGTCGCACAGATACGCAGTATTTT	CASRAGKGRTDTQYF
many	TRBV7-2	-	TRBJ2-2	TGTGCCAGCAGGCCTAGGGGCACCGGGGAGCTGTTTTTT	CASRPRGTGELFF
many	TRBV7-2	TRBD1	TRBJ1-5	TGTGCCAGCAGCTCCCGGACAGGGGGACAGCCCCAGCATTTT	CASSSRTGGQPQHF
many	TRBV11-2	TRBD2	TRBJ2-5	TGTGCCAGCAGCCCAGGGGCCCTAGCGGGAGTTGGTGAGACCCAGTACTTC	CASSPGALAGVGETQYF
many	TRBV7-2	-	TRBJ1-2	TGTGCCAGCAGCCCCGAGGGGGGGGGCTATGGCTACACCTTC	CASSPEGGGYGYTF
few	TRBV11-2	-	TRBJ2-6	TGTGCCAGCAGCTCTCGGTGGGGGGCCAACGTCCTGACTTTC	CASSSRWGANVLTF
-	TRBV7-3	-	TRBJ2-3	TGTGCCAGCAACAGAGGTGGAGCGCGGAGCACAGATACGCAGTATTTT	CASNRGGARSTDTQYF
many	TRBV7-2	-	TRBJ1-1	TGTGCCAGCAGCTTCGGGGACGGCACTGAAGCTTTCTTT	CASSFGDGTEAFF
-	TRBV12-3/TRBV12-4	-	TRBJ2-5	TGTGCCAGCAGTTTAAGGGGGACCGGGACGGAGACCCAGTACTTC	CASSLRGTGTETQYF
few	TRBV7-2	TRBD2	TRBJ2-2	TGTGCCAGCAGCTTAAGGGCGCGGGAGAGGACCGGGGAGCTGTTTTTT	CASSLRARERTGELFF
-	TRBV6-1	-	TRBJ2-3	TGTGCCAGCAGTACCGGGACACAGAGCACAGATACGCAGTATTTT	CASSTGTQSTDTQYF
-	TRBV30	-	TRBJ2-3	TGTGCCTGGAGTGTACAGAAAGATACGCAGTATTTT	CAWSVQKDTQYF
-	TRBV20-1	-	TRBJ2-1	TGCAGTGCTACCGGACCGCTGAGCTCCTACAATGAGCAGTTCTTC	CSATGPLSSYNEQFF
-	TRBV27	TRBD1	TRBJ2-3	TGTGCCAGCACCCGGGACAGGGGAAGGGATACGCAGTATTTT	CASTRDRGRDTQYF
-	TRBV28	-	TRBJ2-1	TGTGCCAGCAGTTCTAGACGCAGACCCTACAATGAGCAGTTCTTC	CASSSRRRPYNEQFF
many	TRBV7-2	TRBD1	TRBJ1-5	TGTGCCAGCAGCCAGGACAGGGGGAATCAGCCCCAGCATTTT	CASSQDRGNQPQHF
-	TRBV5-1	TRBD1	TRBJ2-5	TGCGCCAGCAGCTTCGCGGGACAGGGCCAAGAGACCCAGTACTTC	CASSFAGQGQETQYF
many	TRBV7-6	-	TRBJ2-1	TGTGCCAGCAGCCCGACAGCCGCCCTCTACAATGAGCAGTTCTTC	CASSPTAALYNEQFF
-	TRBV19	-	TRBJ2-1	TGTGCCAGTAGTATAGGTGGTGAGCAGTTCTTC	CASSIGGEQFF
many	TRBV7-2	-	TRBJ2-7	TGTGCCAGCAGCCCCTTCACCGGCGAGCAGTACTTC	CASSPFTGEQYF
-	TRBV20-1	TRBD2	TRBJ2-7	TGCAGTGCTGGCGCGGGACTACGATCCTCCTACGAGCAGTACTTC	CSAGAGLRSSYEQYF
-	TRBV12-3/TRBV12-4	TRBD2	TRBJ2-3	TGTGCCAGCAGTTGGTCGGGAGGTGCAGATACGCAGTATTTT	CASSWSGGADTQYF
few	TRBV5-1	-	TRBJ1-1	TGCGCCAGCAGCCCCCGGACGGGGACGGACACTGAAGCTTTCTTT	CASSPRTGTDTEAFF